This T cell receptor beta chain was recorded in a study of technical replicates of blood from a few donors. The protocol was immunoSEQ multiplex PCR, while the TCRdb copy is restricted to in-frame clones and leaves out a portion. The sample consists of 55,000 to 60,000 clones, 85% to 95% of them appearing once. V lost 4 bases to trimming and J lost 2 bases; unmatched junction nucleotides: 2. Germline CDR1 SGHNT, CDR2 YYREEE (reference sequence). The CDR3 consists of 13 residues. The material sequenced was PBMCs. The chain joins TRBV5-4 to TRBJ1-2, with 7 bases aligning to TRBD1. This clonotype was sampled from a human donor in good health. Some clones in this sample may be carry-over from other donors' samples. In DNA, the CDR3 is TGTGCCAGCAGCAGGGACAGCAACTATGGCTACACCTTC. Translated, it gives CASSRDSNYGYTF. Based on the CDR3 plus reference TRBV5-4 and TRBJ1-2, the full variable domain is ETGVTQSPTHLIKTRGQQVTLRCSSQSGHNTVSWYQQALGQGPQFIFQYYREEENGRGNFPPRFSGLQFPNYSSELNVNALELDDSALYLCASSRDSNYGYTFGSGTRLTVV.